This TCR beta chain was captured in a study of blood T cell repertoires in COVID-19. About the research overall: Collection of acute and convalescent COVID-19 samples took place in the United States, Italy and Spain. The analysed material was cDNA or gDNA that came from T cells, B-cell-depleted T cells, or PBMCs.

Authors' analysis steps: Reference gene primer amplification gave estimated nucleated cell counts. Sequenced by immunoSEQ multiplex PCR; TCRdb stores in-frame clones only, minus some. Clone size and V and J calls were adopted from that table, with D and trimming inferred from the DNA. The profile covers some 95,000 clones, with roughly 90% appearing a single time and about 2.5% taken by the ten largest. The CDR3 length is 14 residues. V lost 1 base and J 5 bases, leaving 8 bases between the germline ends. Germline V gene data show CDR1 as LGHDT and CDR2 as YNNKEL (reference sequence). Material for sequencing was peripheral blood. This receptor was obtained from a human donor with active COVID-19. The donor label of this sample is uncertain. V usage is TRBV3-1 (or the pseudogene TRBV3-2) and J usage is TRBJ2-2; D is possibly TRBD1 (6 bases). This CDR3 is CASSQVTGTGELFF. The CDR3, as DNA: TGTGCCAGCAGCCAAGTTACAGGGACCGGGGAGCTGTTTTTT.